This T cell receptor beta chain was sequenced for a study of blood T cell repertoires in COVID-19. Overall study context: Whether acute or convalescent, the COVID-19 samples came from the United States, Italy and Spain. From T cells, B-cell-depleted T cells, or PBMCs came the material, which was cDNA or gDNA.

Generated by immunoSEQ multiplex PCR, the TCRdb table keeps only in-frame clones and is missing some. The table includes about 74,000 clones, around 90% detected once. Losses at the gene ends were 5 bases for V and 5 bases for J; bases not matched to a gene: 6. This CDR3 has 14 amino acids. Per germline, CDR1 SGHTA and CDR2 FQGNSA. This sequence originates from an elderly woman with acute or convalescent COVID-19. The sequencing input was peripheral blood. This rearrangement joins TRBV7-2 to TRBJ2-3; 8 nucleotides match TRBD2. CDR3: CASSPGLAGDTQYF. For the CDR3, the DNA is TGTGCCAGCAGCCCCGGACTAGCCGGAGATACGCAGTATTTT.